At least ten counts were recorded for the clone carrying this TCR beta chain. The target antigen is unknown. The time point was: patch test 1, 2 weeks after DPC sensitization. The treatment here: therapeutic diphenylcyclopropenone sensitization with weekly scalp DPC. Extraction of total RNA was performed on unfractionated whole blood. This entry belongs to a study of human T cells and chemical hapten exposure. The overall study: The sensitizer, 2% DPC, was used on around 2 cm by around 2 cm of upper inner arm skin.

Single cDNA molecules in the library carried unique molecular identifiers attached during preparation. TCRdb used MiXCR to reprocess the RACE reads, holding one entry per CDR3 protein. The table includes 300,000 to 450,000 distinct CDR3 sequences, 4% to 5.5% detected once. From germline, CDR1 is SGHDT and CDR2 YYEEEE. Trimming cost V 3 bases and J 3 bases; bases outside gene matches: 10. The CDR3 length is 16 residues. Overall study results and limits: Positively correlated with patch test score were the counts of PT1 expanded TCRs.

This sample comprised whole blood, obtained in connection with sensitization to the hapten diphenylcyclopropenone (DPC). The sequence came from a woman aged 45-59 years with alopecia areata. Some clones in this sample may be carry-over from other donors' samples. This chain uses TRBV5-6 with TRBJ2-7; 9 positions match TRBD2. CDR3 nucleotide sequence: TGTGCCAGCAGCTGGGGCGGCGCGGGGGGGCTCTACGAGCAGTACTTC. Protein product: CASSWGGAGGLYEQYF. The complete variable domain, with remaining parts taken from reference TRBV5-6 and TRBJ2-7, reads DAGVTQSPTHLIKTRGQQVTLRCSPKSGHDTVSWYQQALGQGPQFIFQYYEEEERQRGNFPDRFSGHQFPNYSSELNVNALLLGDSALYLCASSWGGAGGLYEQYFGPGTRLTVT.